These T cell receptor beta chains were read from a single sample in a study of PD-L1 blockade in urothelial cancer. The method was immunoSEQ multiplex PCR; TCRdb's version includes in-frame clones alone and lacks a portion of them. Altogether approximately 88,000 clones are present, roughly 84% being singletons, with the ten largest covering over 2%. The material sequenced was PBMCs, taken around atezolizumab (anti-PD-L1) treatment. The receptors originated from a man in his 60s with urothelial cancer. Each CDR3 is given without its conserved first and last residue. The D gene is left open where the match is weak.

>TRBV10-2|TRBJ2-1|TRBD1
ASRDRGSNEQF
>TRBV5-6|TRBJ2-3|TRBD2
ASSLASGLTDTQY
>TRBV5-1|TRBJ1-1|.
ASSGREGIGTEAF
>TRBV6-5|TRBJ1-6|.
ATNPGTSYNSPLH
>TRBV6-1|TRBJ2-3|TRBD2
ASQWGGSTDTQY
>TRBV30|TRBJ1-5|.
AWTDNDGQPQH
>TRBV2|TRBJ1-5|.
ASSALTGSNQPQH
>TRBV19|TRBJ2-3|TRBD2
ASTNYGTPRVTSGDTQY
>TRBV11-3|TRBJ2-7|TRBD1
ASSLDFGQASSYEQY
>TRBV7-2|TRBJ2-1|TRBD1
ASSLVTGGNEQF
>TRBV7-2|TRBJ1-4|.
ASSLARTATNEKLF
>TRBV7-2|TRBJ2-6|.
ASSTTGTSGANVLT
>TRBV6-1|TRBJ2-7|TRBD1
ASSLRGLHEQY
>TRBV6-1|TRBJ2-5|.
ASSGTEETQY
>TRBV7-2|TRBJ2-3|.
ASSLEGGTDTQY
>TRBV7-2|TRBJ2-1|.
ASSPGQLAYNEQF
>TRBV18|TRBJ1-3|.
ASSPRELGNTIY
>TRBV10-3|TRBJ2-1|TRBD2
AISLGTSGGAGEQF
>TRBV18|TRBJ2-7|.
ASSPATGSSYEQY
>TRBV5-1|TRBJ2-2|TRBD2
ASSVTSGTNTGELF
>TRBV18|TRBJ1-6|TRBD1
ASSTFPGQNSPLH
>TRBV2|TRBJ2-3|.
ASLSGLPSTDTQY
>TRBV5-1|TRBJ2-4|TRBD2
ASSALRTSGVPNQY
>TRBV5-4|TRBJ2-5|TRBD2
ASSWTSGSGLETQY
>TRBV19|TRBJ2-2|.
ASSIDLVRQGGTGELF
>TRBV28|TRBJ1-2|TRBD1
ASSLQIGTGMRYGYT